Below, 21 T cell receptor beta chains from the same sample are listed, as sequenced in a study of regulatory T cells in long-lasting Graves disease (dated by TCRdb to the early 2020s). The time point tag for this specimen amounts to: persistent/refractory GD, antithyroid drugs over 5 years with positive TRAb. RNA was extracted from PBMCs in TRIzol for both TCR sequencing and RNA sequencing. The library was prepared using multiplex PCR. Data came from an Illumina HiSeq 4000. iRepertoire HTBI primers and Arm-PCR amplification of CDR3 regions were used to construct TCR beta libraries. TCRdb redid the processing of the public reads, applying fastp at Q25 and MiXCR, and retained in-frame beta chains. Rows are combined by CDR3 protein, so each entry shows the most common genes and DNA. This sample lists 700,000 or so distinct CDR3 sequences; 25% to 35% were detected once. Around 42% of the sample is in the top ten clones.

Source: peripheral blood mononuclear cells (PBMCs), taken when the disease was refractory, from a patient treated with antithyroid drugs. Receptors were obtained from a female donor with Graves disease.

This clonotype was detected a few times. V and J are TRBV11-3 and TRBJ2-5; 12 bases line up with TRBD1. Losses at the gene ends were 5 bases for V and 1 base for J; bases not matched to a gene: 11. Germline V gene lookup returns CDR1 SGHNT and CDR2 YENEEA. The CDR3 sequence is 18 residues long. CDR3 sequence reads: CASSPGTGGAGGQETQYF. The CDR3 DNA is TGTGCCAGCAGCCCAGGGACAGGGGGCGCTGGGGGCCAAGAGACCCAGTACTTC.

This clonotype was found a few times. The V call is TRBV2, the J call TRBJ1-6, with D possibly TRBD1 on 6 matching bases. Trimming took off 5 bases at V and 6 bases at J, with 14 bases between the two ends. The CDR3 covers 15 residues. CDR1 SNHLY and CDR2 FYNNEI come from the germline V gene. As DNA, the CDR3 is TGTGCCAGCAGTAACAGGGTGAACGGTAATTCACCCCTCCACTTT. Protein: CASSNRVNGNSPLHF. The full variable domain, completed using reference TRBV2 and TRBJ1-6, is EPEVTQTPSHQVTQMGQEVILRCVPISNHLYFYWYRQILGQKVEFLVSFYNNEISEKSEIFDDQFSVERPDGSNFTLKIRSTKLEDSAMYFCASSNRVNGNSPLHFGNGTRLTVT.

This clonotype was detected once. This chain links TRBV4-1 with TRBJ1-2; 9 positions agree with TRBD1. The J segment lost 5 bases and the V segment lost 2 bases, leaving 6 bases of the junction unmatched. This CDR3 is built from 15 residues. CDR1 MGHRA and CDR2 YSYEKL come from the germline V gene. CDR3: CASSQSPGTGYGYTF. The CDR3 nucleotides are TGCGCCAGCAGCCAATCCCCCGGGACAGGGTATGGCTACACCTTC.

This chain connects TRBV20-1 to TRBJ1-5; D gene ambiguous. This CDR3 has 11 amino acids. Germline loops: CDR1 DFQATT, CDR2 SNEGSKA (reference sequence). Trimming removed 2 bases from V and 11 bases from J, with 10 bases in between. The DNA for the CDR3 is TGCAGTGCTAGATTTGGGAAGACCCAGCATTTT. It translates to CSARFGKTQHF.

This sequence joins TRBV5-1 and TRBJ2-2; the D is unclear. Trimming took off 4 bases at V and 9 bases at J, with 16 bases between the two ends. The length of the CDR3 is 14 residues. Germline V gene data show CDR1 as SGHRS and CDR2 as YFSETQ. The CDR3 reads CASSPYPGLRELFF. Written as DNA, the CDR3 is TGCGCCAGCAGCCCTTACCCGGGCCTAAGGGAGCTGTTTTTT.

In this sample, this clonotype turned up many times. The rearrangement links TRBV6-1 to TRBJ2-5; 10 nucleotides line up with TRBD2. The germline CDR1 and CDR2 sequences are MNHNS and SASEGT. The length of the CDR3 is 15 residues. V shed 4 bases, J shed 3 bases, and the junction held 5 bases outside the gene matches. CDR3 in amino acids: CASSASGSMEETQYF. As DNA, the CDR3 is TGTGCCAGCAGTGCTAGCGGGAGTATGGAAGAGACCCAGTACTTC.

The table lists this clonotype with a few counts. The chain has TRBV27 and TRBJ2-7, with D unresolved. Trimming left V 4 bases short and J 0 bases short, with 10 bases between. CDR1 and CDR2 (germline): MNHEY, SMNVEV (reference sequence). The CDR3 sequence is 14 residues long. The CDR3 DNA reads TGTGCCAGCAGTTCCCGCAGCCCCTCCTACGAGCAGTACTTC. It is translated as CASSSRSPSYEQYF.

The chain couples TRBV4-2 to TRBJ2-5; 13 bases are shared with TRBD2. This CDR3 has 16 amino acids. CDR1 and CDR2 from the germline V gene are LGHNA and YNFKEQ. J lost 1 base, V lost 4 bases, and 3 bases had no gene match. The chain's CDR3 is CASSRTSGRPQETQYF. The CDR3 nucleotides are TGTGCCAGCAGCCGGACTAGCGGGAGACCCCAAGAGACCCAGTACTTC.

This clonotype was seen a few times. The DNA for the CDR3 is TGCAGCGTTGAGCGGTCGGCGTATGGCTACACCTTC. The encoded protein is CSVERSAYGYTF. V usage is TRBV29-1 and J usage is TRBJ1-2; D unclear. CDR1 is SQVTM, CDR2 ANQGSEA, per germline. V was trimmed by 3 bases and J by 5 bases, leaving 10 bases between them. The CDR3 covers 12 residues.

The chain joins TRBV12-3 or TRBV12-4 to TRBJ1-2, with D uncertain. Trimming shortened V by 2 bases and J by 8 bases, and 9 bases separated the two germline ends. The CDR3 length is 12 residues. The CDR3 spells CASSLRFDGYTF. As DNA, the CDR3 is TGTGCCAGCAGTTTAAGGTTCGACGGCTACACCTTC.

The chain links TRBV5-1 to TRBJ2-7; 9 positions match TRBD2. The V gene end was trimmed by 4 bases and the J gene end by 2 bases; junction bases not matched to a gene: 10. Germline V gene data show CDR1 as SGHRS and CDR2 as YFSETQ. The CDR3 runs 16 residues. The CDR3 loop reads CASSGGAGGRPYEQYF. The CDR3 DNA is TGCGCCAGCAGCGGAGGAGCGGGAGGTCGACCCTACGAGCAGTACTTC.

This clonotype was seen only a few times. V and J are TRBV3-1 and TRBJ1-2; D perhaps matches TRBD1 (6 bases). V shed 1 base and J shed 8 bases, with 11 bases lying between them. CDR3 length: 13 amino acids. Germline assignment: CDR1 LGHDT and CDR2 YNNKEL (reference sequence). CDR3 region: CASSQAGGPGYTF. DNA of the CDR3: TGTGCCAGCAGCCAAGCCGGGGGGCCCGGCTACACCTTC. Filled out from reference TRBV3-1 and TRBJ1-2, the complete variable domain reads DTAVSQTPKYLVTQMGNDKSIKCEQNLGHDTMYWYKQDSKKFLKIMFSYNNKELIINETVPNRFSPKSPDKAHLNLHINSLELGDSAVYFCASSQAGGPGYTFGSGTRLTVV.

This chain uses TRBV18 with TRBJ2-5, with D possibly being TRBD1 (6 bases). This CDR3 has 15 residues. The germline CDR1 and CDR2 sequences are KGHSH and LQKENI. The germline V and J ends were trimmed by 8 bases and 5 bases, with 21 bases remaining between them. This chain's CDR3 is CASSHLGAGEETQYF. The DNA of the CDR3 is TGTGCCAGCAGCCACCTAGGGGCAGGGGAGGAGACCCAGTACTTC.

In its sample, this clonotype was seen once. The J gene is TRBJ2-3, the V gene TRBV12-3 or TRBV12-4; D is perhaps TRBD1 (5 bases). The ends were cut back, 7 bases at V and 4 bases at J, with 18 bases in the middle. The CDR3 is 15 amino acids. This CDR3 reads CASTTGESQADTQYF. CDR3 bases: TGTGCCAGCACCACAGGAGAATCGCAGGCAGATACGCAGTATTTT.

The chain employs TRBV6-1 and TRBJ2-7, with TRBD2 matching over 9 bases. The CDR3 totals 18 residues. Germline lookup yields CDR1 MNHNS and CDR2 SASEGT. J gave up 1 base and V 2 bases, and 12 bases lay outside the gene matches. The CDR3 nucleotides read TGTGCCAGCAGTGAATTTAGGGCGGGAGGGATTAGATCCTACGAGCAGTACTTC. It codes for CASSEFRAGGIRSYEQYF.

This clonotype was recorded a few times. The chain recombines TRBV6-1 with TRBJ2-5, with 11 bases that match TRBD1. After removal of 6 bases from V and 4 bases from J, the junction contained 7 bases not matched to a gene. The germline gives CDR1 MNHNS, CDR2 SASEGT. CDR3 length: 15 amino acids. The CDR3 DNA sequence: TGTGCCAGCAGAATGGGACAGGGGGTTTTAGAGACCCAGTACTTC. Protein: CASRMGQGVLETQYF.

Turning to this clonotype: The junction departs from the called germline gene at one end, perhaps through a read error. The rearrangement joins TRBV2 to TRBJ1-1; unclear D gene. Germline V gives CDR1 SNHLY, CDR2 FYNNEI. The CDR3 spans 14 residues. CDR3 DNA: TGTGCCAGCAGTGAAGGAGGTGGGAACCCTGAAGCTTTCTTT. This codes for CASSEGGGNPEAFF.

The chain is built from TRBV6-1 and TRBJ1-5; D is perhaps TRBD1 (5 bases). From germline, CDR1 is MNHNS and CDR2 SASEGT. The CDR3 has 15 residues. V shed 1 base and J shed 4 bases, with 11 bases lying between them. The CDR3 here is CASSEVRTPNQPQHF. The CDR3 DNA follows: TGTGCCAGCAGTGAAGTCAGGACACCTAATCAGCCCCAGCATTTT.

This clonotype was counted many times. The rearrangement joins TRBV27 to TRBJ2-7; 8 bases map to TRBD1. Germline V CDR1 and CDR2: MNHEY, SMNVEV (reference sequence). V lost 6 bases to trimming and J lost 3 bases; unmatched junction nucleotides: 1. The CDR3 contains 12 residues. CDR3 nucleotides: TGTGCCAGCAGGGACAGGGTCTACGAGCAGTACTTC. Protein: CASRDRVYEQYF.

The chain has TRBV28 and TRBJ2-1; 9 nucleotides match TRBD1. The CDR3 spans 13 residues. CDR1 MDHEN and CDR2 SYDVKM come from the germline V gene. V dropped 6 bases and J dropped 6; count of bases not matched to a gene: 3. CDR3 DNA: TGTGCCAGCAGGGGACAGGGTTCCAATGAGCAGTTCTTC. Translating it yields CASRGQGSNEQFF.

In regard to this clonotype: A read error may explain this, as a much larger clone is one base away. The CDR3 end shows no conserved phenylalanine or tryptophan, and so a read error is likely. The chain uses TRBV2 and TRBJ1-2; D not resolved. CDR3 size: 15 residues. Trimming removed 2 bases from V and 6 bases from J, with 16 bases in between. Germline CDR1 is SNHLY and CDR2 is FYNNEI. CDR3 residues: CASSESVRPSDGYTL. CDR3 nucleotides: TGTGCCAGCAGTGAAAGTGTCAGACCCTCGGATGGCTACACCCTC.